Presented here are 9 T cell receptor beta chains from one specimen sequenced in a study of response to subunit inactivated influenza vaccine. TCRdb reprocessed the RT-PCR reads with MiXCR, giving one entry per CDR3 protein. Of 650,000 or so distinct CDR3 sequences listed, less than 15% are singletons. The sample was PBMCs from blood, taken 14 to 15 days before vaccination. The source of these receptors is a man aged 50-60 years who received an inactivated influenza vaccine.

J is TRBJ2-3 and V is TRBV6-1; 7 nucleotides align to TRBD2. The CDR3 contains 14 residues. Trimming cost V 6 bases and J 4 bases; bases outside gene matches: 7. In germline, CDR1 is MNHNS, CDR2 SASEGT. The CDR3 spells CASREVGRADTQYF. Here the CDR3 DNA reads TGTGCCAGCAGGGAGGTGGGGAGGGCAGATACGCAGTATTTT.

This clonotype was seen repeatedly, ten times or more. This chain connects TRBV10-3 to TRBJ2-3; D is possibly TRBD2 (6 bases). From germline, CDR1 is ENHRY and CDR2 SYGVKD. The CDR3 is 17 residues long. V was trimmed by 6 bases and J by 3 bases, leaving 22 bases between them. Written as DNA, the CDR3 is TGTGCCATCAGAAGTTCAAGCCGGGACTTAGGAACAGATACGCAGTATTTT. Protein: CAIRSSSRDLGTDTQYF.

Only a few counts were recorded for this clonotype. The chain couples TRBV12-5 to TRBJ2-1; weak D call: TRBD1 (5 bases). The ends were cut back, 5 bases at V and 8 bases at J, with 16 bases in the middle. Germline V gene lookup returns CDR1 LGHNT and CDR2 FRNRAP. The CDR3 contains 14 residues. DNA for the CDR3: TGTGCTAGTGGTCCCAAGACAGAGCGCGATGAGCAGTTCTTC. Translating gives CASGPKTERDEQFF.

This clonotype was counted only a few times. The chain has TRBV29-1 and TRBJ2-4, with a tentative D call TRBD1 (6 bases). The CDR3 runs 14 residues. The germline gives CDR1 SQVTM, CDR2 ANQGSEA. V dropped 4 bases and J dropped 3 bases, with 13 bases sitting between them. CDR3 amino acids: CSVADRGGKNIQYF. CDR3 nucleotide sequence: TGCAGCGTTGCCGACAGAGGGGGCAAAAACATTCAGTACTTC.

The V gene is TRBV18, the J gene TRBJ1-3; a possible D gene is TRBD1 (5 bases). V lost 5 bases and J 8 bases, leaving 13 bases between the germline ends. The CDR3 extends over 13 amino acids. CDR1 and CDR2 (germline): KGHSH, LQKENI. In nucleotides, the CDR3 is TGTGCCAGCTCAGAGGACACGTGGGACACCATATATTTT. It translates to CASSEDTWDTIYF.

The V and J genes are TRBV28 and TRBJ2-7, with D uncertain. V was pared by 3 bases and J by 4 bases, with 7 bases between. Germline V gene sequence: CDR1 MDHEN, CDR2 SYDVKM. This CDR3 has 12 residues. CDR3 sequence (DNA): TGTGCCAGCAGTTTTTCCGAATACGAGCAGTACTTC. Its protein is CASSFSEYEQYF.

The gene calls are TRBV30 and TRBJ2-5, with no clear D. Germline V gene lookup returns CDR1 GTSNPN and CDR2 SVGIG (reference sequence). Trimming took 2 bases from V and 0 from J, leaving 7 bases between them. This CDR3 has 13 residues. CDR3 loop: CAWSLDHQETQYF. CDR3 bases: TGTGCCTGGAGTTTGGACCACCAAGAGACCCAGTACTTC.

This clonotype was counted only a few times. The chain combines TRBV4-2 with TRBJ2-2, with D possibly matching TRBD1 (6 bases). Trimming pared 0 bases from V and 5 bases from J, leaving 16 bases between. CDR1 is LGHNA and CDR2 is YNFKEQ in the germline V gene. The length of the CDR3 is 17 residues. The CDR3 DNA reads as TGTGCCAGCAGCCAAGAGGCAGGGGCCTTGGGGACCGGGGAGCTGTTTTTT. Encoded protein: CASSQEAGALGTGELFF.

There are many counts of this clonotype. The chain carries TRBV20-1 and TRBJ2-2; D is ambiguous. The germline CDR1 and CDR2 sequences are DFQATT and SNEGSKA (reference sequence). Trimming took off 0 bases at V and 0 bases at J, with 5 bases between the two ends. The CDR3 is 14 amino acids. DNA of the CDR3: TGCAGTGCTAGAGATGGGTCGAACACCGGGGAGCTGTTTTTT. This sequence encodes CSARDGSNTGELFF.